The 21 T cell receptor beta chains below were found in one sample sequenced in a study of PD-L1 blockade in urothelial cancer. Stated time point: pretreatment peripheral blood. Profiling relied on immunoSEQ multiplex PCR, and the TCRdb table lists in-frame clones only, not all of them. The data hold approximately 51,000 clones, with about 82% observed a single time. The sequencing here drew on PBMCs, taken around atezolizumab (anti-PD-L1) treatment. These receptors all come from a man between 60 and 75 years old with urothelial cancer.

The CDR3 DNA reads as TGTGCCAGTAGTCCCGGACTAGCGGGGGCGGGCGAGCAGTACTTC. Translated, it gives CASSPGLAGAGEQYF. The chain employs TRBV19 and TRBJ2-7, with 13 bases lining up with TRBD2. The CDR3 sequence is 15 residues long. Trimming at V came to 5 bases and at J to 6 bases, leaving 7 bases not matched to a gene. The germline CDR1 and CDR2 sequences are LNHDA and SQIVND (reference sequence).

The rearrangement uses TRBV7-9 and TRBJ2-7; perhaps TRBD1 as D (5 bases). CDR1 SEHNR and CDR2 FQNEAQ come from the germline V gene (reference sequence). This CDR3 has 17 residues. V lost 3 bases to trimming and J lost 3 bases, with 21 bases between them. The CDR3 region has the DNA TGTGCCAGCAGCTTCGGCAGGGCGGCGGAGACTTTCTACGAGCAGTACTTC. It codes for CASSFGRAAETFYEQYF.

This clone was seen just once. The chain is built from TRBV7-8 and TRBJ2-7, with 9 nucleotides matching TRBD1. CDR3 length: 15 residues. Per the germline V gene, CDR1 is SGHVS and CDR2 is FQNEAQ. Trimming took 4 bases from V and 7 from J; bases not matched to a gene: 11. DNA of the CDR3: TGTGCCAGCAGCTCCTCCGGGACAGGGACGTGGGAGCAGTACTTC. Its translation: CASSSSGTGTWEQYF.

This clone was seen once. The chain links TRBV5-1 to TRBJ2-3; the match to TRBD1 covers 7 bases. From germline, CDR1 is SGHRS and CDR2 YFSETQ. The CDR3 length is 15 residues. With V trimmed by 0 bases and J by 5 bases, 6 bases remained unmatched. CDR3 nucleotide sequence: TGCGCCAGCAGCTTGGCTGGGACAGAGGTAGATACGCAGTATTTT. Translating it yields CASSLAGTEVDTQYF.

This sequence joins TRBV11-3 and TRBJ2-7; no clear D gene. The CDR3 consists of 14 residues. CDR1 and CDR2 from the germline V gene are SGHNT and YENEEA. The V end lost 5 bases, the J end lost 0 bases, and 11 bases lay between the germline ends. DNA of the CDR3: TGTGCCAGCAGCCGCGGTGGCGGCTCCTACGAGCAGTACTTC. This translates into CASSRGGGSYEQYF.

V is TRBV7-2 and J is TRBJ1-5; D remains ambiguous. With 5 bases removed from V and 2 bases from J, the gap between germline ends came to 16 bases. The CDR3 has 16 residues. Germline V CDR1 and CDR2: SGHTA, FQGNSA. The CDR3 here is CASSPNGRPGNQPQHF. The CDR3 bases are TGTGCCAGCAGCCCCAATGGCAGGCCCGGCAATCAGCCCCAGCATTTT.

The rearrangement joins TRBV30 to TRBJ2-2, with D maybe TRBD2 (5 bases). The V end was cut by 4 bases, the J end by 3 bases, with 12 bases between. Germline assignment: CDR1 GTSNPN and CDR2 SVGIG (reference sequence). The CDR3 has 14 amino acids. CDR3 residues: CAWKSGMDTGELFF. DNA of the CDR3: TGTGCCTGGAAATCGGGGATGGACACCGGGGAGCTGTTTTTT.

This clone was observed a few times. V gene TRBV6-5 combines with J gene TRBJ1-6; D remains unclear. In germline, CDR1 is MNHEY, CDR2 SVGAGI. The CDR3 is 15 amino acids. V lost 6 bases and J lost 7, with 16 bases in between. The CDR3 DNA reads as TGTGCCAGCAGCTTCGGGAACCGCCGGAATTCACCCCTCCACTTT. Residues: CASSFGNRRNSPLHF.

This clone was detected a few times. The chain employs TRBV7-9 and TRBJ2-7, with a tentative D call TRBD2 (7 bases). Germline-derived CDR1 and CDR2 are SEHNR and FQNEAQ (reference sequence). With 1 base removed from V and 2 bases from J, the gap between germline ends came to 12 bases. The CDR3 loop spans 15 amino acids. DNA for the CDR3: TGTGCCAGCAGCTTAGTGGGCGGGGGCACCTACGAGCAGTACTTC. It specifies CASSLVGGGTYEQYF.

The V gene is TRBV10-3, the J gene TRBJ1-1; possible D gene TRBD1, 6 bases. The CDR3 covers 13 residues. The V end lost 4 bases, the J end lost 1 base, and 7 bases lay between the germline ends. Germline V gene data show CDR1 as ENHRY and CDR2 as SYGVKD. The chain's CDR3 is CAISGQANTEAFF. The CDR3 DNA reads as TGTGCCATCAGTGGACAGGCGAACACTGAAGCTTTCTTT.

This chain connects TRBV11-3 to TRBJ2-1; TRBD1 matches 8 bases. Germline V gene lookup returns CDR1 SGHNT and CDR2 YENEEA. The CDR3 has 14 residues. Trimming removed 6 bases from V and 6 bases from J; junction bases left unmatched: 7. This CDR3 reads CASRGDRTGNEQFF. CDR3 nucleotides: TGTGCCAGCAGGGGGGACAGGACCGGCAATGAGCAGTTCTTC.

The rearrangement links TRBV5-4 to TRBJ2-3; 7 bases are a match to TRBD2. Germline trimming cut 2 bases from V and 1 base from J; bases unmatched to any gene: 1. Germline values: CDR1 SGHNT, CDR2 YYREEE (reference sequence). CDR3 length: 14 amino acids. This CDR3 is CASSFRGGTDTQYF. As DNA, the CDR3 is TGTGCCAGCAGCTTCCGGGGGGGCACAGATACGCAGTATTTT.

This chain joins TRBV5-6 and TRBJ2-7; 8 nucleotides match TRBD2. Germline-derived CDR1 and CDR2 are SGHDT and YYEEEE. V gave up 4 bases and J gave up 7 bases; unmatched junction bases: 16. The CDR3 consists of 16 residues. Here the CDR3 DNA reads TGTGCCAGCAGCGGTACCCCTGCGGGAGGTCGGGGGGAGCAGTACTTC. It yields the protein CASSGTPAGGRGEQYF.

The chain carries TRBV13 and TRBJ2-6; 7 bases line up with TRBD1. Per the germline V gene, CDR1 is PRHDT and CDR2 is FYEKMQ (reference sequence). The J segment lost 3 bases and the V segment lost 5 bases, leaving 7 bases of the junction unmatched. There are 16 residues in the CDR3. In DNA form, the CDR3 reads TGTGCCAGCAGCGAGCGACAGGGCTTTGGGGCCAACGTCCTGACTTTC. It codes for CASSERQGFGANVLTF.

This chain links TRBV7-9 with TRBJ1-1; perhaps TRBD1 as D (5 bases). CDR3 length: 16 residues. Trimming pared 1 base from V and 6 bases from J, leaving 18 bases between. Germline-derived CDR1 and CDR2 are SEHNR and FQNEAQ (reference sequence). The CDR3 coding sequence is TGTGCCAGCAGCTTAGATCGGTCAGGGCGCAACCCTGAAGCTTTCTTT. This translates into CASSLDRSGRNPEAFF.

This chain connects TRBV5-6 to TRBJ1-5; TRBD1 might be the D (5 bases). CDR3 size: 15 residues. V shed 2 bases and J shed 5 bases, with 14 bases lying between them. Germline V CDR1 and CDR2: SGHDT, YYEEEE. CDR3 protein: CASSFSIRVDQPQHF. CDR3 sequence (DNA): TGTGCCAGCAGCTTTTCTATCAGGGTCGATCAGCCCCAGCATTTT.

This clone showed up just a few times. The V call is TRBV18, the J call TRBJ1-1; 7 nucleotides match TRBD1. The CDR3 has 12 amino acids. Germline V CDR1 and CDR2: KGHSH, LQKENI. J was trimmed by 10 bases and V by 6 bases; bases with no gene match: 8. The CDR3 bases are TGTGCCAGCTCCCTAGACAGGGTAGGAGCTTTCTTT. Its protein is CASSLDRVGAFF.

The chain has TRBV7-2 and TRBJ2-1, with 10 positions matching TRBD2. This CDR3 has 15 residues. Trimming at V came to 4 bases and at J to 8 bases, leaving 8 bases not matched to a gene. Per germline, CDR1 SGHTA and CDR2 FQGNSA. The DNA for the CDR3 is TGTGCCAGCAGCTCTGGACTAGCGGTCGCCCATGAGCAGTTCTTC. Its translation is CASSSGLAVAHEQFF.

The chain employs TRBV14 and TRBJ1-5, with D uncertain. Trimming left V 5 bases short and J 1 base short, with 15 bases between. CDR3 length: 16 residues. Germline V lookup: CDR1 SGHDN, CDR2 FVKESK. CDR3 amino acids: CASSKAGSRSNQPQHF. The CDR3 DNA is TGTGCCAGCAGCAAAGCCGGGAGCCGGAGCAATCAGCCCCAGCATTTT.

The chain employs TRBV5-6 and TRBJ2-7, with 12 positions matching TRBD2. The trim removed 0 bases at V and 1 base at J, leaving 2 bases unmatched. Germline V gene data show CDR1 as SGHDT and CDR2 as YYEEEE. CDR3 length equals 16 residues. The DNA for the CDR3 is TGTGCCAGCAGCTTGGCTAGCGGGGGGGTGTCCTACGAGCAGTACTTC. This codes for CASSLASGGVSYEQYF.

V usage is TRBV7-9 and J usage is TRBJ2-7; 7 bases are a match to TRBD2. With 7 bases clipped from V and 4 bases from J, the junction kept 13 bases outside the gene matches. Germline V gene sequence: CDR1 SEHNR, CDR2 FQNEAQ (reference sequence). This CDR3 has 15 residues. The CDR3 DNA reads TGTGCCAGCACCCGCCAGGGCGGGAGAAGGTACGAGCAGTACTTC. It encodes CASTRQGGRRYEQYF.